The 16 T cell receptor beta chains listed next were all sequenced from one sample in a study of T cell responses to AZD1222 COVID-19 vaccine. Some clones are missing from TCRdb's copy, which holds only in-frame ones; the method was immunoSEQ multiplex PCR. The data show some 130,000 clones, approximately 90% seen once. The sequences come from peripheral blood, collected on day 0 of AZD1222 vaccination. Receptors originate from an adult in good health.

The chain joins TRBV5-1 to TRBJ1-1; 7 bases fit TRBD1. Germline V CDR1 and CDR2: SGHRS, YFSETQ. The CDR3 consists of 15 residues. Germline trimming cut 3 bases from V and 0 bases from J; bases unmatched to any gene: 5. The CDR3 is CASSSRTGMNTEAFF. CDR3 in DNA: TGCGCCAGCAGCTCCCGGACAGGTATGAACACTGAAGCTTTCTTT.

This clone was recorded only once. V and J are TRBV20-1 and TRBJ2-5; D is undetermined. The CDR3 is 15 residues long. Trimming shortened V by 3 bases and J by 6 bases, and 20 bases separated the two germline ends. Germline V CDR1 and CDR2: DFQATT, SNEGSKA (reference sequence). The CDR3 DNA reads as TGCAGTGCTAGTGGCGAAGACATCGCCTCACAGACCCAGTACTTC. It yields the protein CSASGEDIASQTQYF.

V usage is TRBV5-1 and J usage is TRBJ1-6, with TRBD1 as a possible D gene (6 bases). V was shortened by 3 bases and J by 7 bases, with 14 bases between the two germline ends. Germline V gives CDR1 SGHRS, CDR2 YFSETQ. The CDR3 is 15 amino acids. In DNA, the CDR3 is TGCGCCAGCAGCTCACAACAGGGTCCAAATTCACCCCTCCACTTT. It specifies CASSSQQGPNSPLHF.

The CDR3 here is CASSQNLAGGPGEQFF. CDR3 nucleotide sequence: TGTGCCAGCAGCCAGAACTTAGCGGGGGGGCCTGGTGAGCAGTTCTTC. The rearrangement links TRBV3-1 (or the pseudogene TRBV3-2) to TRBJ2-1, with 11 bases fitting TRBD2. Germline loops: CDR1 LGHDT, CDR2 YNNKEL (reference sequence). V shed 3 bases and J 9 bases; nucleotides not matched to a gene: 10. This CDR3 comprises 16 residues.

The chain employs TRBV10-3 and TRBJ1-1; TRBD1 agrees at 9 bases. Germline-derived CDR1 and CDR2 are ENHRY and SYGVKD. J gave up 4 bases and V 3 bases, and 6 bases lay outside the gene matches. CDR3 size: 15 residues. The CDR3 loop reads CAISDAGQGVTEAFF. The CDR3 DNA is TGTGCCATCAGTGACGCGGGACAGGGAGTCACTGAAGCTTTCTTT.

The rearrangement links TRBV12-5 to TRBJ1-4; D is ambiguous. This CDR3 has 17 amino acids. Germline V CDR1 and CDR2: LGHNT, FRNRAP. Deletions cut 2 bases from V and 5 bases from J, with 18 bases between. The CDR3 loop reads CASGLSFFAGKNEKLFF. For the CDR3, the DNA is TGTGCTAGTGGTTTGTCCTTCTTCGCAGGAAAAAATGAAAAACTGTTTTTT.

Points on this clone: This same CDR3 is encoded by further DNA sequences in the sample. The chain has TRBV30 and TRBJ2-5; D call uncertain. The ends were cut back, 0 bases at V and 4 bases at J, with 3 bases in the middle. Per the germline V gene, CDR1 is GTSNPN and CDR2 is SVGIG (reference sequence). There are 11 residues in the CDR3. For the CDR3, the DNA is TGTGCCTGGAGTGTAAGAGAGACCCAGTACTTC. Its protein is CAWSVRETQYF.

The V gene is TRBV6-5, the J gene TRBJ1-2, with D possibly matching TRBD1 (5 bases). The CDR3 loop spans 12 amino acids. The ends were cut back, 2 bases at V and 4 bases at J, with 5 bases in the middle. Germline loops: CDR1 MNHEY, CDR2 SVGAGI. Here the CDR3 DNA reads TGTGCCAGCAGTTACAGGGGCTATGGCTACACCTTC. This codes for CASSYRGYGYTF.

The chain recombines TRBV4-1 with TRBJ1-1; TRBD1 might be the D (5 bases). V was pared by 5 bases and J by 4 bases, with 11 bases between. The CDR3 length is 13 residues. The germline V gene encodes CDR1 MGHRA and CDR2 YSYEKL. CDR3 sequence: CASSRGVGTEAFF. CDR3 coding DNA: TGCGCCAGCAGCAGGGGTGTAGGCACTGAAGCTTTCTTT.

The table lists this clone with a count of one. This rearrangement joins TRBV9 to TRBJ2-3, with D tentatively TRBD2 (6 bases). With 2 bases removed from V and 2 bases from J, the gap between germline ends came to 9 bases. Germline CDR1 and CDR2: SGDLS and YYNGEE. This CDR3 contains 14 residues. For the CDR3, the DNA is TGTGCCAGCAGCGTGCTAGCGACCACAGATACGCAGTATTTT. Protein product: CASSVLATTDTQYF.

V usage is TRBV5-6 and J usage is TRBJ2-1; D uncertain. V was pared by 0 bases and J by 8 bases, with 12 bases between. The CDR3 length is 14 residues. CDR1 and CDR2 (germline): SGHDT, YYEEEE. DNA of the CDR3: TGTGCCAGCAGCTTGGCCAGAAGGGTGGATGAGCAGTTCTTC. It codes for CASSLARRVDEQFF.

V usage is TRBV5-1 and J usage is TRBJ1-4, with 8 bases lining up with TRBD1. Germline lookup yields CDR1 SGHRS and CDR2 YFSETQ. V was clipped by 2 bases and J by 3 bases; unmatched bases: 3. This CDR3 is built from 15 residues. The CDR3 DNA reads as TGCGCCAGCAGCTTCTACAGGGGGGCTAATGAAAAACTGTTTTTT. Translation gives CASSFYRGANEKLFF.

This clone was observed once. The chain joins TRBV11-2 to TRBJ2-1; the D call may be TRBD1 or TRBD2 (6 bases each). The CDR3 loop spans 16 amino acids. V was cut by 2 bases and J by 2 bases, with 13 bases left in between. Germline V CDR1 and CDR2: SGHAT, FQNNGV. The CDR3 protein is CASSLRGGPTYNEQFF. For the CDR3, the DNA is TGTGCCAGCAGCTTACGTGGGGGGCCCACCTACAATGAGCAGTTCTTC.

With respect to this clone: Other DNA sequences in this specimen translate into the identical CDR3. This CDR3 reads CASSDSNQPQHF. CDR3 sequence (DNA): TGTGCCAGCAGCGACTCCAATCAGCCCCAGCATTTT. The V call is TRBV7-2, the J call TRBJ1-5; D remains unclear. The CDR3 has 12 residues. The ends were cut back, 5 bases at V and 3 bases at J, with 5 bases in the middle. Germline lookup yields CDR1 SGHTA and CDR2 FQGNSA.

This sequence joins TRBV5-6 and TRBJ2-5; D is perhaps TRBD1 or TRBD2 (5 bases each). CDR1 is SGHDT, CDR2 YYEEEE, per germline. The CDR3 is 14 residues long. V lost 5 bases and J 0 bases, leaving 11 bases between the germline ends. The DNA of the CDR3 is TGTGCCAGCAGGAGGGGACGGAACCAAGAGACCCAGTACTTC. Translating it yields CASRRGRNQETQYF. The whole variable domain, remainder taken from reference TRBV5-6 and TRBJ2-5, is DAGVTQSPTHLIKTRGQQVTLRCSPKSGHDTVSWYQQALGQGPQFIFQYYEEEERQRGNFPDRFSGHQFPNYSSELNVNALLLGDSALYLCASRRGRNQETQYFGPGTRLLVL.

This clone was detected once. The J gene is TRBJ1-1, the V gene TRBV7-6; tentatively, D is TRBD1 (6 bases). CDR3 length: 14 amino acids. Trimming pared 1 base from V and 6 bases from J, leaving 12 bases between. Per the germline V gene, CDR1 is SGHVS and CDR2 is FNYEAQ. CDR3 in amino acids: CASSLVGQLSEAFF. DNA of the CDR3: TGTGCCAGCAGCTTAGTAGGACAGCTATCTGAAGCTTTCTTT.